This T cell receptor beta chain was sequenced during a study of blood T cell repertoires in COVID-19. In the study overall: Both acute and convalescent COVID-19 samples were obtained from the United States, Italy and Spain. Sample material is recorded as cDNA or gDNA derived from T cells, B-cell-depleted T cells, or PBMCs.

Study processing details: The authors estimated nucleated cell counts from reference gene primer amplification. TCRdb's table, derived via immunoSEQ multiplex PCR, lists solely in-frame clones and lacks some. The V and J calls and clone size are taken from that table; D and trimming were inferred from the DNA. The table has 120,000 or so clones, more than 70% seen once. CDR1 SGHNT and CDR2 YENEEA come from the germline V gene. Trimming left V 6 bases short and J 2 bases short, with 11 bases between. This CDR3 contains 13 residues. This sequence originates from a man of 80 years or more with active or convalescent COVID-19. Sequenced sample: peripheral blood. V and J are TRBV11-3 and TRBJ2-7; D is possibly TRBD1 (5 bases). The CDR3 DNA follows: TGTGCCAGCAGTCCCGGACACACCTACGAGCAGTACTTC. Translation: CASSPGHTYEQYF. The full variable domain, with the rest looked up from reference TRBV11-3 and TRBJ2-7, is EAGVVQSPRYKIIEKKQPVAFWCNPISGHNTLYWYLQNLGQGPELLIRYENEEAVDDSQLPKDRFSAERLKGVDSTLKIQPAELGDSAVYLCASSPGHTYEQYFGPGTRLTVT.